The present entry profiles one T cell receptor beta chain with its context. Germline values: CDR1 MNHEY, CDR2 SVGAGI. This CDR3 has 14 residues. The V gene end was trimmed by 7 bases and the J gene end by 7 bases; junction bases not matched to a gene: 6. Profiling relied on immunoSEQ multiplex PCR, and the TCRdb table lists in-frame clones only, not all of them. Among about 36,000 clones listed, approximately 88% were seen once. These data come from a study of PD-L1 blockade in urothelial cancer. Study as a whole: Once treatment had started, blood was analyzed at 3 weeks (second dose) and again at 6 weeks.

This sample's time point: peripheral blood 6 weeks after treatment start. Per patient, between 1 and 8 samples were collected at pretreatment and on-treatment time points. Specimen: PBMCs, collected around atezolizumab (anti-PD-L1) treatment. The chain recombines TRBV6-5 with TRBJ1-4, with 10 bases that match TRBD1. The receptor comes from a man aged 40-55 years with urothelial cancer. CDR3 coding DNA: TGTGCCAGCACCCCGGACAGGGGGACTGAAAAACTGTTTTTT. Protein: CASTPDRGTEKLFF.